The 23 T cell receptor beta chains in this list originate from one sample, sequenced in a study of CD8 T cells in Susac syndrome. When the RNA was reverse transcribed, random hexamers were used with an input of about 0.45 to 1 ug. MiXCR was run by TCRdb on the immunoSEQ multiplex PCR reads, yielding one entry per CDR3 protein. The sample has more than 130,000 distinct CDR3 sequences, over 85% seen once. Sequenced sample: CD8+ T cells from PBMCs. The receptors were sampled from a human donor in good health.

This chain connects TRBV12-3 or TRBV12-4 to TRBJ2-1; D gene uncertain. The V end was cut by 2 bases, the J end by 8 bases, with 10 bases between. CDR3 length equals 13 residues. The CDR3 spells CASSLQLGYEQFF. As DNA, the CDR3 is TGTGCCAGCAGTTTACAGTTAGGCTATGAGCAGTTCTTC.

The rearrangement links TRBV18 to TRBJ2-3; 9 bases match TRBD2. Germline V gives CDR1 KGHSH, CDR2 LQKENI. The J segment lost 3 bases and the V segment lost 0 bases, leaving 1 base of the junction unmatched. The CDR3 sequence is 15 residues long. DNA for the CDR3: TGTGCCAGCTCACCACCGGCGGGAGGGACAGATACGCAGTATTTT. It translates to CASSPPAGGTDTQYF.

Only one count was recorded for this clonotype. The CDR3 loop reads CSARTEDPFEKLFF. DNA of the CDR3: TGCAGTGCTAGGACGGAAGACCCTTTCGAAAAACTGTTTTTT. V usage is TRBV20-1 and J usage is TRBJ1-4; D not resolved. CDR3 length equals 14 residues. Trimming pared 3 bases from V and 8 bases from J, leaving 16 bases between. Germline CDR1 is DFQATT and CDR2 is SNEGSKA (reference sequence).

J is TRBJ2-7 and V is TRBV3-1; maybe TRBD2 (6 bases). Trimming took 0 bases from V and 7 from J, leaving 13 bases between them. CDR1 is LGHDT and CDR2 is YNNKEL in the germline V gene (reference sequence). The CDR3 totals 14 residues. DNA for the CDR3: TGTGCCAGCAGCCAAGATTTGGGGGACTGGGAGCAGTACTTC. Its protein is CASSQDLGDWEQYF.

This chain connects TRBV5-1 to TRBJ2-1; 8 bases are shared with TRBD2. The V and J ends lost 0 bases and 7 bases, in that order; junction bases with no gene match: 6. Looked up from germline, CDR1 is SGHRS and CDR2 is YFSETQ. CDR3 length: 15 residues. The CDR3 DNA is TGCGCCAGCAGCTTGGGACAGCGGGAGCTGAATGAGCAGTTCTTC. Amino acids: CASSLGQRELNEQFF.

The table lists this clonotype with a count of one. V usage is TRBV9 and J usage is TRBJ2-5; D might be TRBD1 (5 bases). In germline, CDR1 is SGDLS, CDR2 YYNGEE. The CDR3 length is 15 residues. With 0 bases removed from V and 5 bases from J, the gap between germline ends came to 14 bases. CDR3 loop: CASSVVSGALETQYF. The CDR3, as DNA: TGTGCCAGCAGCGTAGTAAGTGGGGCGCTTGAGACCCAGTACTTC.

This rearrangement joins TRBV6-6 to TRBJ2-7; no clear D. V shed 5 bases and J shed 8 bases, with 13 bases lying between them. Looked up from germline, CDR1 is MNHNY and CDR2 is SVGAGI (reference sequence). The CDR3 contains 12 residues. The CDR3 here is CASSRSDTQQYF. CDR3 nucleotides: TGTGCCAGCAGTCGATCCGACACCCAGCAGTACTTC.

The chain has TRBV25-1 and TRBJ2-7; TRBD1 matches 9 bases. Germline loops: CDR1 MGHDK, CDR2 SYGVNS. This CDR3 spans 14 amino acids. The junction had 9 bases not matched to a gene; V was cut back by 6 bases and J by 6 bases. CDR3 sequence (DNA): TGTGCCAGCAGGCCCGGGACAGGGATGTCCGAGCAGTACTTC. This gives the protein CASRPGTGMSEQYF.

CDR3 loop: CASSHSIEETQYF. CDR3 nucleotide sequence: TGTGCCAGCAGTCATTCGATAGAAGAGACCCAGTACTTC. The chain is built from TRBV27 and TRBJ2-5; no reliable D call. From germline, CDR1 is MNHEY and CDR2 SMNVEV (reference sequence). V was cut by 5 bases and J by 3 bases, with 10 bases left in between. This CDR3 comprises 13 residues.

This clonotype was recorded only once. The chain recombines TRBV29-1 with TRBJ2-2; 9 nucleotides match TRBD2. Germline CDR1 and CDR2: SQVTM and ANQGSEA. CDR3 size: 13 residues. The CDR3 DNA sequence: TGCACCGCGGGGGGGCCGGGCACCGGGGAGCTGTTTTTT. Protein sequence: CTAGGPGTGELFF.

This chain links TRBV29-1 with TRBJ2-3; D gene uncertain. CDR1 and CDR2 (germline): SQVTM, ANQGSEA. The V gene lost 4 bases and the J gene lost 2 bases, with 13 bases spanning the gap. The CDR3 covers 14 residues. CDR3 region: CSVGASLFTDTQYF. CDR3 DNA: TGCAGCGTTGGCGCCTCTCTATTCACAGATACGCAGTATTTT.

The chain links TRBV28 to TRBJ2-7; perhaps TRBD2 as D (6 bases). CDR1 and CDR2 (germline): MDHEN, SYDVKM. The CDR3 sequence is 16 residues long. Between the trimmed V and J ends, which lost 1 base and 1 base, there was a span of 14 bases. CDR3 sequence reads: CASSLLDSGVSYEQYF. In nucleotides, the CDR3 is TGTGCCAGCAGTTTATTGGATAGCGGAGTATCCTACGAGCAGTACTTC.

This chain uses TRBV12-3 or TRBV12-4 with TRBJ2-1; D call uncertain. The CDR3 contains 15 residues. V dropped 9 bases and J dropped 0 bases, with 15 bases sitting between them. CDR3 DNA sequence: TGTGCCAGTCGTATAGACGTGAACTCCTACAATGAGCAGTTCTTC. It encodes CASRIDVNSYNEQFF.

The chain couples TRBV12-3 or TRBV12-4 to TRBJ2-7; D unclear. V was shortened by 4 bases and J by 3 bases, with 7 bases between the two germline ends. The CDR3 length is 12 residues. DNA for the CDR3: TGTGCCAGCAGTTACAACCTCTACGAGCAGTACTTC. Amino acids: CASSYNLYEQYF.

The chain recombines TRBV27 with TRBJ2-5; TRBD2 is a possible D gene (6 bases). The V end was cut by 6 bases, the J end by 5 bases, with 16 bases between. CDR1 and CDR2 from the germline V gene are MNHEY and SMNVEV (reference sequence). CDR3 length: 14 amino acids. The CDR3 nucleotides read TGTGCCAGCAGACCCCTAGCGTCCCCGGAGACCCAGTACTTC. Translating gives CASRPLASPETQYF.

This chain links TRBV12-3 or TRBV12-4 with TRBJ2-7; tentative D call: TRBD2 (6 bases). The CDR3 is 14 residues long. Trimming removed 5 bases from V and 3 bases from J, with 14 bases in between. The CDR3 nucleotides are TGTGCCAGCAGTCCGGGGGAGCGGTTCTACGAGCAGTACTTC. It is translated as CASSPGERFYEQYF.

The chain is built from TRBV7-2 and TRBJ2-1; possible D gene TRBD2, 5 bases. Germline V CDR1 and CDR2: SGHTA, FQGNSA. The germline V and J ends were trimmed by 3 bases and 3 bases, with 12 bases remaining between them. The CDR3 contains 15 residues. CDR3 coding DNA: TGTGCCAGCAGCTTGGCGCACACTAGCTACAATGAGCAGTTCTTC. Residues: CASSLAHTSYNEQFF.

V usage is TRBV19 and J usage is TRBJ1-2; D gene ambiguous. Germline V lookup: CDR1 LNHDA, CDR2 SQIVND (reference sequence). Trimming pared 7 bases from V and 2 bases from J, leaving 8 bases between. The CDR3 has 12 amino acids. In nucleotides, the CDR3 is TGTGCCAGTATTCTTGGGAACTATGGCTACACCTTC. The encoded protein is CASILGNYGYTF.

This sequence joins TRBV14 and TRBJ2-1; the D call may be TRBD1 or TRBD2 (5 bases each). The CDR3 has 19 residues. Germline values: CDR1 SGHDN, CDR2 FVKESK. Trimming pared 0 bases from V and 4 bases from J, leaving 22 bases between. CDR3 in DNA: TGTGCCAGCAGCCAAGATCACGGGGCAGGCCAACTGCTATACAATGAGCAGTTCTTC. Its protein is CASSQDHGAGQLLYNEQFF.

The CDR3 nucleotides are TGCAGCGTCAGACTGGGACTAGCCCTTAGCTCCTACAATGAGCAGTTCTTC. It codes for CSVRLGLALSSYNEQFF. The chain employs TRBV29-1 and TRBJ2-1, with 9 bases that match TRBD2. The V gene's germline CDR1 is SQVTM and CDR2 ANQGSEA. The CDR3 runs 17 residues. Trimming cost V 6 bases and J 0 bases; bases outside gene matches: 12.

The chain is built from TRBV30 and TRBJ2-6; perhaps TRBD1 as D (5 bases). This CDR3 contains 16 residues. The V gene lost 4 bases and the J gene lost 0 bases, with 13 bases spanning the gap. From germline, CDR1 is GTSNPN and CDR2 SVGIG (reference sequence). The CDR3 DNA is TGTGCCTGGACGATGGACACCAGCTCTGGGGCCAACGTCCTGACTTTC. Translated: CAWTMDTSSGANVLTF.

The chain uses TRBV7-9 and TRBJ2-1, with D perhaps matching TRBD2 (6 bases). Germline lookup yields CDR1 SEHNR and CDR2 FQNEAQ (reference sequence). The CDR3 sequence is 15 residues long. V was cut by 3 bases and J by 3 bases, with 12 bases left in between. The CDR3 region is CASSLDAGNYNEQFF. The CDR3 nucleotides are TGTGCCAGCAGCTTGGACGCGGGGAACTACAATGAGCAGTTCTTC.

V usage is TRBV25-1 and J usage is TRBJ2-5; D is ambiguous. The CDR3 is made up of 14 amino acids. V was pared by 3 bases and J by 2 bases, with 10 bases between. Germline CDR1 and CDR2: MGHDK and SYGVNS. The CDR3 nucleotides are TGTGCCAGCAGTGAGTATGGCAGTCAAGAGACCCAGTACTTC. It encodes CASSEYGSQETQYF. Variable domain in full (rest from reference TRBV25-1 and TRBJ2-5): EADIYQTPRYLVIGTGKKITLECSQTMGHDKMYWYQQDPGMELHLIHYSYGVNSTEKGDLSSESTVSRIRTEHFPLTLESARPSHTSQYLCASSEYGSQETQYFGPGTRLLVL.